Listed here are 18 T cell receptor beta chains from one sample, sequenced in a study of spatial heterogeneity in lung cancer. General study findings and limits: Intratumoral expanded alpha and beta TCR counts were found to track tumor mutation counts.

Time point meaning: sample taken at primary tumor resection. The antigens these receptors bind are not known. TCRdb redid the calling of the 5' RACE reads with MiXCR, one entry per CDR3 protein. The table records 15,000 to 20,000 distinct CDR3 sequences, approximately 5.8% of them present only once. Sequencing was performed on lung tumor tissue, taken at surgery. These receptors were taken from a male donor with early-stage non-small cell lung cancer.

Many counts were recorded for this clonotype. The chain employs TRBV27 and TRBJ1-5; D might be TRBD1 (5 bases). The germline gives CDR1 MNHEY, CDR2 SMNVEV (reference sequence). The CDR3 contains 17 residues. The ends were cut back, 2 bases at V and 7 bases at J, with 21 bases in the middle. The CDR3 coding sequence is TGTGCCAGCAGTTTACAGGGAGTCAGGGTCGGTGGGCAGCCCCAGCATTTT. Its translation is CASSLQGVRVGGQPQHF.

This clonotype was seen a handful of times. The V and J genes are TRBV7-2 and TRBJ1-1; TRBD1 is a possible D gene (6 bases). Trimming pared 6 bases from V and 4 bases from J, leaving 12 bases between. This CDR3 contains 13 residues. The germline V gene encodes CDR1 SGHTA and CDR2 FQGNSA. The CDR3 sequence: CASSFLGGTEAFF. For the CDR3, the DNA is TGTGCCAGCAGTTTTTTAGGGGGCACTGAAGCTTTCTTT.

This clonotype was seen repeatedly, ten times or more. The V call is TRBV20-1, the J call TRBJ1-2, with TRBD1 identical over 10 bases. Germline CDR1 DFQATT, CDR2 SNEGSKA (reference sequence). V lost 8 bases and J lost 8; bases outside the gene matches: 11. This CDR3 contains 13 residues. The CDR3 is CSPSAGQGRGYTF. CDR3 coding DNA: TGCAGTCCCTCGGCGGGACAGGGGCGCGGCTACACCTTC.

At least ten counts were recorded for this clonotype. The chain uses TRBV11-3 and TRBJ2-1; D is possibly TRBD2 (6 bases). Trimming removed 2 bases from V and 7 bases from J, with 18 bases in between. This CDR3 region has 16 residues. The germline V gene has CDR1 SGHNT and CDR2 YENEEA. As DNA, the CDR3 is TGTGCCAGCAGCTTAATGGGCCAGCGGGCTGGGAATGAGCAGTTCTTC. Its translation: CASSLMGQRAGNEQFF.

This clonotype was seen ten or more times. V is TRBV3-1 and J is TRBJ1-2; 10 positions match TRBD1. V was clipped by 4 bases and J by 3 bases; unmatched bases: 5. CDR1 and CDR2 from the germline V gene are LGHDT and YNNKEL (reference sequence). This CDR3 has 15 residues. The CDR3 protein is CASSPVGQGDYGYTF. CDR3 DNA: TGTGCCAGCAGCCCGGTAGGACAGGGGGACTATGGCTACACCTTC.

Many counts were recorded for this clonotype. The CDR3 reads CSAYMTSGRIRDTQYF. Written as DNA, the CDR3 is TGCAGTGCTTATATGACTAGCGGGAGAATCAGAGATACGCAGTATTTT. V usage is TRBV20-1 and J usage is TRBJ2-3, with 12 bases aligning to TRBD2. Trimming took 5 bases from V and 5 from J; bases not matched to a gene: 11. Germline V lookup: CDR1 DFQATT, CDR2 SNEGSKA (reference sequence). The CDR3 loop spans 16 amino acids.

This clonotype has a count of ten or more. The chain employs TRBV7-2 and TRBJ2-7, with 11 bases lining up with TRBD2. This CDR3 is 17 amino acids long. Unmatched junction bases numbered 15, after V lost 5 bases and J lost 6 bases. Germline V CDR1 and CDR2: SGHTA, FQGNSA. CDR3 sequence reads: CASSAGLAALWGLEQYF. DNA for the CDR3: TGTGCCAGCAGCGCGGGACTAGCGGCCCTTTGGGGACTCGAGCAGTACTTC.

This clonotype was seen more than once but under ten times. The chain employs TRBV20-1 and TRBJ1-1, with TRBD1 identical over 7 bases. The ends lost 3 bases at V and 5 bases at J; junction bases unmatched: 6. CDR1 and CDR2 from the germline V gene are DFQATT and SNEGSKA (reference sequence). This CDR3 region has 13 residues. The CDR3 protein is CSASRGRVTEAFF. Written as DNA, the CDR3 is TGCAGTGCTAGTAGGGGGCGGGTGACTGAAGCTTTCTTT.

This clonotype has ten or more counts. The CDR3 reads CSAQAAAGEFF. CDR3 DNA sequence: TGCAGTGCCCAAGCCGCGGCAGGGGAGTTCTTC. The genes are TRBV20-1 and TRBJ2-1; possibly TRBD1 for D (6 bases). V shed 6 bases and J shed 14 bases, with 17 bases lying between them. The CDR3 is 11 residues long. Per the germline V gene, CDR1 is DFQATT and CDR2 is SNEGSKA (reference sequence).

This clonotype was detected a few times. The chain carries TRBV2 and TRBJ2-7; 7 nucleotides align to TRBD1. The ends lost 5 bases at V and 0 bases at J; junction bases unmatched: 10. CDR1 is SNHLY, CDR2 FYNNEI, per germline. CDR3 length: 16 residues. The chain's CDR3 is CASSTPPPGGSYEQYF. In DNA form, the CDR3 reads TGTGCCAGCAGTACCCCACCCCCAGGGGGCTCCTACGAGCAGTACTTC.

This clonotype has ten or more counts. In DNA form, the CDR3 reads TGTGCCAGCAGATTCCCCGGGGGCCCCGAGCAGTACTTC. Translation gives CASRFPGGPEQYF. This sequence joins TRBV28 and TRBJ2-7; TRBD1 or TRBD2 may be the D gene (6 bases each). The germline CDR1 and CDR2 sequences are MDHEN and SYDVKM. V lost 6 bases, J lost 6 bases, and 15 bases lay in between. The CDR3 totals 13 residues.

This clonotype is labeled as medium-sized. V is TRBV5-1 and J is TRBJ2-1; D remains unclear. The V and J ends lost 5 bases and 6 bases respectively, with 12 bases between them. This CDR3 has 13 residues. Germline CDR1 and CDR2: SGHRS and YFSETQ. The CDR3 nucleotides are TGCGCCAGCAGTGGGGAATCGGGCAATGAGCAGTTCTTC. Its translation: CASSGESGNEQFF.

This clonotype came up many times. The rearrangement joins TRBV20-1 to TRBJ2-7; unclear D gene. CDR1 is DFQATT, CDR2 SNEGSKA, per germline (reference sequence). Trimming pared 3 bases from V and 3 bases from J, leaving 3 bases between. This CDR3 is 10 amino acids long. DNA for the CDR3: TGCAGTGCTAGCGACTACGAGCAGTACTTC. Its protein is CSASDYEQYF.

This clonotype was picked up many times. V usage is TRBV27 and J usage is TRBJ2-3; TRBD1 matches 7 bases. The CDR3 totals 14 residues. Germline-derived CDR1 and CDR2 are MNHEY and SMNVEV (reference sequence). V lost 4 bases and J lost 8; bases outside the gene matches: 9. CDR3: CASSSGQVGSTQYF. The CDR3 region has the DNA TGTGCCAGCAGTTCAGGACAGGTGGGGAGTACGCAGTATTTT.

In this sample, this clonotype turned up many times. This chain uses TRBV5-4 with TRBJ2-3, with D possibly TRBD1 on 6 matching bases. The V gene lost 0 bases and the J gene lost 2 bases, with 10 bases spanning the gap. Germline lookup yields CDR1 SGHNT and CDR2 YYREEE (reference sequence). The CDR3 length is 15 residues. CDR3 DNA sequence: TGTGCCAGCAGCTTGGGGCAGGGGAACACAGATACGCAGTATTTT. This sequence encodes CASSLGQGNTDTQYF.

Within the sample, this clonotype is medium-sized (0.01 to 0.1%). V is TRBV7-3 and J is TRBJ1-1; no firm D call. The CDR3 covers 16 residues. Germline CDR1 reads SGHTA; CDR2 reads FQGTGA. V dropped 2 bases and J dropped 3 bases, with 16 bases sitting between them. In nucleotides, the CDR3 is TGTGCCAGCAGCTTAGATGGGCAGGTGGGCCACACTGAAGCTTTCTTT. This codes for CASSLDGQVGHTEAFF. Based on the CDR3 plus reference TRBV7-3 and TRBJ1-1, the full variable domain is GAGVSQTPSNKVTEKGKYVELRCDPISGHTALYWYRQSLGQGPEFLIYFQGTGAADDSGLPNDRFFAVRPEGSVSTLKIQRTERGDSAVYLCASSLDGQVGHTEAFFGQGTRLTVV.

This clonotype was counted many times. This rearrangement joins TRBV6-1 to TRBJ2-5; 7 bases are shared with TRBD1. There are 15 residues in the CDR3. V was pared by 2 bases and J by 5 bases, with 8 bases of the junction left unmatched. The V gene's germline CDR1 is MNHNS and CDR2 SASEGT. CDR3 protein: CASSEREGARETQYF. The CDR3, as DNA: TGTGCCAGCAGTGAAAGAGAGGGGGCGAGGGAGACCCAGTACTTC.

This clonotype was detected ten times or more. The V and J genes are TRBV2 and TRBJ1-6, with D uncertain. Germline CDR1 SNHLY, CDR2 FYNNEI. This CDR3 region has 13 residues. V shed 6 bases and J shed 5 bases, with 8 bases lying between them. The DNA for the CDR3 is TGTGCCAGCAGAACGGACCATAATTCACCCCTCCACTTT. Residues: CASRTDHNSPLHF.